This TCR beta chain was profiled in a study of control samples from healthy donors and cancer patients. In its sample, this clone is medium-sized. Trimming removed 7 bases at V and 3 bases at J, with 16 bases between. The CDR3 length is 15 residues. The germline CDR1 and CDR2 sequences are SGDLS and YYNGEE. Generated by immunoSEQ multiplex PCR, the TCRdb table keeps only in-frame clones and is missing some. The sample lists 40,000 to 50,000 clones; over 65% were seen once. The rearrangement joins TRBV9 to TRBJ2-2; D is possibly TRBD1 or TRBD2 (5 bases each). What was sequenced was formalin-fixed, paraffin-embedded tissue. This clonotype was obtained from a male donor with melanoma. The CDR3 region is CASPFAWDHTGELFF. The CDR3 coding sequence is TGTGCCAGCCCCTTCGCGTGGGACCACACCGGGGAGCTGTTTTTT.